This is a list of T cell receptor beta chains from one sample in a study of shared clonotypes between healthy human individuals. The table came from immunoSEQ multiplex PCR; TCRdb's copy has only in-frame clones and leaves some out. The sample has more than 2 million clones, approximately 92% seen once; the top ten hold 1.5% to 2%. The sequenced sample consisted of naive CD8+ T cells from PBMCs. Source of these receptors: a man younger than 35 in good health. Some clones in this sample may be carry-over from other donors' samples. The CDR3 runs from the conserved cysteine through the conserved F or W. Each record gives: V gene, D gene, J gene, clone size, CDR3 DNA, CDR3 protein. The D gene is left open where the match is weak. Some rows mark clone size as missing; the rest say once, few, many or name a class of expanded clone.

TRBV5-1	TRBD2	TRBJ2-7	-	TGCGCCAGCAGCTTGCACGGACTAGCGGGAGGGCCGGGCACCTACGAGCAGTACTTC	CASSLHGLAGGPGTYEQYF
TRBV7-9	TRBD1	TRBJ2-5	-	TGTGCCAGCAGCTTGGTACAGGGGTTTTTTCTTAAGGAAGAGACCCAGTACTTC	CASSLVQGFFLKEETQYF
TRBV19	-	TRBJ2-2	-	TGTGCCAGTAGTATGATACAGAGGGTCACCGGGGAGCTGTTTTTT	CASSMIQRVTGELFF
TRBV4-1	-	TRBJ2-7	-	TGCGCCAGCAGCCTCAGACTAGGGAGCTCCTACGAGCAGTACTTC	CASSLRLGSSYEQYF
TRBV28	TRBD1	TRBJ1-1	-	TGTGCCAGCAGCCGACTTCAATTCAGGGGGCCTACTGAAGCTTTCTTT	CASSRLQFRGPTEAFF
TRBV27	TRBD2	TRBJ2-3	-	TGTGCCAGCAGTTTACTGGGGACTAGCGGGGTCCGGGCAGATACGCAGTATTTT	CASSLLGTSGVRADTQYF
TRBV4-3	TRBD2	TRBJ2-3	-	TGCGCCAGCAGCGAGACCTCGGGACTAGCGGGAGATACGCAGTATTTT	CASSETSGLAGDTQYF
TRBV4-1	-	TRBJ2-3	-	TGCGCCAGCAGCCAAGTCCTTACAGATACGCAGTATTTT	CASSQVLTDTQYF
TRBV5-6	TRBD2	TRBJ2-3	-	TGTGCCAGCACCCGACTAGCCCACACAGATACGCAGTATTTT	CASTRLAHTDTQYF
TRBV10-3	-	TRBJ2-5	-	TGTGCCATCAGTGAGGCCTTGGGACCGAGCCAAGAGACCCAGTACTTC	CAISEALGPSQETQYF
TRBV29-1	TRBD2	TRBJ2-1	-	TGCAGCGCTCCAGGGGCGGGAGGTGAGCAGTTCTTC	CSAPGAGGEQFF
TRBV7-8	-	TRBJ2-5	-	TGTGCCAGCAGCTCCGAGTGGGGGCAGGAGACCCAGTACTTC	CASSSEWGQETQYF
TRBV2	-	TRBJ1-5	-	TGTGCCAGCAGTGAAGCGCTTGCCCTCTCAGGTAGCAATCAGCCCCAGCATTTT	CASSEALALSGSNQPQHF
TRBV28	TRBD2	TRBJ2-5	-	TGTGCCAGCAGTTTATTACTAGCGGGAGGGAGACAAGAGACCCAGTACTTC	CASSLLLAGGRQETQYF
TRBV9	-	TRBJ1-1	-	TGTGCCAGCAGCTCCGTGGGGGAGAGCACTGAAGCTTTCTTT	CASSSVGESTEAFF
TRBV5-1	-	TRBJ2-2	once	TGCGCCAGCAGCCCATGGGGTGGGACGGTGAACACCGGGGAGCTGTTTTTT	CASSPWGGTVNTGELFF
TRBV27	-	TRBJ2-1	-	TGTGCCAGCAGTTTGCGACACTACAATGAGCAGTTCTTC	CASSLRHYNEQFF
TRBV28	-	TRBJ2-1	-	TGTGCCAGCAGTCCGTACCGGATTGTCAATGAGCAGTTCTTC	CASSPYRIVNEQFF
TRBV11-3	-	TRBJ2-1	-	TGTGCCAGCAGCTTAGGGGTCAGGGCTCCCTACAATGAGCAGTTCTTC	CASSLGVRAPYNEQFF
TRBV25-1	TRBD1	TRBJ1-2	-	TGTGCCAGCAGTGAGCTACAGGGGCTTCATGGCTACACCTTC	CASSELQGLHGYTF
TRBV9	-	TRBJ1-3	once	TGTGCCAGCAGCGTAGCAGAGGGGGACCCGGTGGCGACCTCTGGAAACACCATATATTTT	CASSVAEGDPVATSGNTIYF
TRBV7-8	TRBD1	TRBJ1-2	-	TGTGCCAGCAGCTCGCCTCGGGACAGCGGTTATGGCTACACCTTC	CASSSPRDSGYGYTF
TRBV6-5	-	TRBJ1-1	once	TGTGCCAGCAGTTACTCGGCACGGGGCTCTGAAGCTTTCTTT	CASSYSARGSEAFF